This T cell receptor (beta chain) comes out of a study of cytomegalovirus exposure and HLA in healthy donors. The study, taken as a whole, reports: Accurate HLA-A and HLA-B prediction from TCR beta sequences was reported for most subjects. Most TCR sequences showed up rarely, but some public TCRs showed up in many donors. Trimming of TCR beta V- and J-genes showed a link, identified in a later analysis, to a missense DCLRE1C variant.

To note about this clone: Its antigen is currently unknown.

PCR primers comprised 60 Vbeta and 13 Jbeta primers. Only in-frame clones appear in the TCRdb table, and some are missing; sequencing was by immunoSEQ multiplex PCR. The repertoire has more than 85,000 clones, approximately 9% of them found once; the top ten carry about 4.7%. The V end was cut by 0 bases, the J end by 9 bases, with 9 bases between. The CDR3 contains 13 residues. CDR1 is SGHVS and CDR2 is FQNEAQ in the germline V gene. Input material: PBMCs. The source of this sequence is a man aged 45-65 years in good health and CMV-seropositive. The V call is TRBV7-8, the J call TRBJ1-5; no definite D call. The CDR3 nucleotides are TGTGCCAGCAGCTTAGCGAAAGAGGGGCCCCAGCATTTT. It specifies CASSLAKEGPQHF.